The 2 T cell receptor beta chains given below trace back to one sample, sequenced in a study of molecular identifiers for immune sequencing clone quantification. TCRdb re-analysed the PCR reads in MiXCR, keeping a single row per CDR3 protein. The sample carries over 600,000 distinct CDR3 sequences, about 20% recorded once. Sequencing used naive CD8+ T cells from blood, with Jurkat cell RNA spiked in. This sample's subset: FACS-sorted CD8+CD4-CCR7+CD45RA+ naive T cells. The receptors come from a human donor in good health. Some libraries in this study had Jurkat cell RNA spiked in.

A note on this clonotype: A read error may explain this, as a much larger clone is one base away. The J gene is TRBJ2-1, the V gene TRBV29-1; the D gene is possibly TRBD1 (5 bases). Per the germline V gene, CDR1 is SQVTM and CDR2 is ANQGSEA. The CDR3 is made up of 17 amino acids. In DNA, the CDR3 is TGCAGAGTTGAACCGATGAGGATAGTACAGGCCTACAATGAGCAGTTCTTC. Translated, it gives CRVEPMRIVQAYNEQFF.

This clonotype was seen a handful of times. This may be a read error, as it is one base from a much larger clone. The chain uses TRBV12-3 or TRBV12-4 and TRBJ1-6; the D gene is possibly TRBD1 (5 bases). This CDR3 has 17 amino acids. CDR3 DNA: TGTGCCAGCAGACGTGGGGCAGGGAGCTCCTATAATCCACCCCTCCACTTT. It encodes CASRRGAGSSYNPPLHF.